This TCR beta chain stems from a study of tissue T cells after allogeneic stem cell transplantation. This clone was seen once. Method: immunoSEQ multiplex PCR; TCRdb's copy keeps in-frame clones and lacks some. Of about 7,300 clones listed, roughly three quarters are singletons. Trimming took 0 bases from V and 7 from J, leaving 11 bases between them. This CDR3 comprises 14 residues. In germline, CDR1 is SEHNR, CDR2 FQNEAQ (reference sequence). The genes are TRBV7-9 and TRBJ2-3, with D possibly being TRBD2 (6 bases). The input for sequencing was skin, taken at autopsy. This clonotype was obtained from an older male patient with steroid-refractory graft-versus-host disease after an allogeneic stem cell transplant. Some T cells may originate from the graft donor. CDR3 DNA sequence: TGTGCCAGCAGCTTAGCGGAGGGTTTGAATACGCAGTATTTT. Amino acids: CASSLAEGLNTQYF.